This entry describes one T cell receptor beta chain. Antigen specificity is unknown. This CDR3 spans 14 amino acids. V lost 0 bases and J lost 4, with 9 bases in between. Germline V gene data show CDR1 as SGHRS and CDR2 as YFSETQ. The time point here: patch test 1, 2 weeks after DPC sensitization. Treatment meaning: therapeutic diphenylcyclopropenone sensitization with weekly scalp DPC. In every case, blood was obtained before the patch test was applied. Each donor was an alopecia patient between 18 and 70 years of age who qualified for DPC. The sample originates from a study of human T cells and chemical hapten exposure. General observations from the study: Donors had alopecia, so their immune response may differ from healthy people's.

Using its own MiXCR run on the RACE reads, TCRdb lists one record per CDR3 protein. The table includes about 80,000 distinct CDR3 sequences, over 6% detected once. The sequence derives from a woman aged 30 to 39 with alopecia areata. Some clones in this sample may be carry-over from other donors' samples. The input for sequencing was whole blood, taken in connection with sensitization to the hapten diphenylcyclopropenone (DPC). The chain links TRBV5-1 to TRBJ2-3; D perhaps matches TRBD2 (5 bases). DNA for the CDR3: TGCGCCAGCAGCTTGGGGGGAGTCGCAGATACGCAGTATTTT. Translating it yields CASSLGGVADTQYF.